Each of the 15 T cell receptor beta chains below was sequenced from the same sample in a study of human T cells and chemical hapten exposure. TCRdb recomputed calls from the RACE reads with MiXCR, one row per CDR3 protein. The sample has around 77,000 distinct CDR3 sequences, roughly 9.2% seen once. Time point: patch test 1, 2 weeks after DPC sensitization. Treatment reported: therapeutic diphenylcyclopropenone sensitization with weekly scalp DPC. Sample: whole blood, taken in connection with sensitization to the hapten diphenylcyclopropenone (DPC). These receptor sequences come from a woman aged 40 to 49 with alopecia areata. Some clones in this sample may be carry-over from other donors' samples.

This clonotype was seen many times. The rearrangement uses TRBV11-2 and TRBJ2-5, with TRBD2 matching 7 bases. The CDR3 sequence is 13 residues long. The germline V gene encodes CDR1 SGHAT and CDR2 FQNNGV. V lost 5 bases to trimming and J lost 5 bases; unmatched junction nucleotides: 5. The CDR3 nucleotides read TGTGCCAGCAGCCCCGGGAGGACCGAGACCCAGTACTTC. It encodes CASSPGRTETQYF.

This clonotype was found many times. The V gene is TRBV14, the J gene TRBJ1-2; D is possibly TRBD1 (6 bases). The CDR3 loop spans 13 amino acids. The germline V and J ends were trimmed by 4 bases and 6 bases, with 12 bases remaining between them. Germline V lookup: CDR1 SGHDN, CDR2 FVKESK. CDR3 coding DNA: TGTGCCAGCAGCCGAGATACAGGGCATGGCTACACCTTC. Its protein product is CASSRDTGHGYTF.

In the case of this clonotype: One end of the junction is discordant with germline, which a read error may explain. The gene calls are TRBV7-2 and TRBJ2-4; TRBD2 might be the D (6 bases). This CDR3 has 15 amino acids. Per the germline V gene, CDR1 is SGHTA and CDR2 is FQGNSA. For the CDR3, the DNA is TGTGCCTGCAGCCCGAGACTAGTTGCCAAAAACATTCAGTACTTC. It codes for CACSPRLVAKNIQYF.

This clonotype was counted at least ten times. The chain links TRBV2 to TRBJ1-5; D remains ambiguous. CDR1 and CDR2 (germline): SNHLY, FYNNEI. The CDR3 is made up of 13 amino acids. With 6 bases removed from V and 1 base from J, the gap between germline ends came to 7 bases. The CDR3 DNA is TGTGCCAGCAGCGTTGACAGCAATCAGCCCCAGCATTTT. Protein product: CASSVDSNQPQHF.

Ten or more counts support this clonotype. The chain recombines TRBV7-9 with TRBJ2-1; 8 nucleotides match TRBD2. This CDR3 spans 16 amino acids. The germline gives CDR1 SEHNR, CDR2 FQNEAQ (reference sequence). V lost 10 bases, J lost 2 bases, and 13 bases stayed unmatched. The DNA of the CDR3 is TGTGCCACAGGGGAGAGCGGGGGCGGACCCTACAATGAGCAGTTCTTC. Residues: CATGESGGGPYNEQFF.

Many counts were recorded for this clonotype. The chain combines TRBV11-2 with TRBJ1-5; D is undetermined. The CDR3 is 14 amino acids. Germline V gene sequence: CDR1 SGHAT, CDR2 FQNNGV. Trimming removed 1 base from V and 0 bases from J, with 4 bases in between. DNA of the CDR3: TGTGCCAGCAGCTTAGCCTATAGCAATCAGCCCCAGCATTTT. It encodes CASSLAYSNQPQHF.

This clonotype was observed many times. The chain employs TRBV7-9 and TRBJ1-6; D not certain. The ends were cut back, 5 bases at V and 5 bases at J, with 16 bases in the middle. This CDR3 has 16 residues. Germline CDR1 reads SEHNR; CDR2 reads FQNEAQ (reference sequence). Written as DNA, the CDR3 is TGTGCCAGCAGCCAAGGCCCCAATTTGGATAATTCACCCCTCCACTTT. It is translated as CASSQGPNLDNSPLHF.

This clonotype was observed many times. This CDR3 is CASSYTGQGTNSPLHF. The DNA of the CDR3 is TGTGCCAGCAGCTATACGGGACAGGGCACGAATTCACCCCTCCACTTT. The chain uses TRBV11-2 and TRBJ1-6; TRBD1 agrees at 9 bases. The germline V gene encodes CDR1 SGHAT and CDR2 FQNNGV. J lost 7 bases, V lost 4 bases, and 8 bases had no gene match. The CDR3 runs to 16 residues.

In its sample, this clonotype was seen many times. The chain has TRBV7-2 and TRBJ1-2; 7 bases map to TRBD1. From germline, CDR1 is SGHTA and CDR2 FQGNSA. This CDR3 comprises 13 residues. Trimming removed 5 bases from V and 4 bases from J; junction bases left unmatched: 4. CDR3 residues: CASSDHRGYGYTF. In nucleotides, the CDR3 is TGTGCCAGCAGCGACCACAGGGGCTATGGCTACACCTTC.

This clonotype was observed at least ten times. The chain carries TRBV4-2 and TRBJ1-6, with 10 bases fitting TRBD1. The CDR3 has 16 residues. With 3 bases clipped from V and 8 bases from J, the junction kept 7 bases outside the gene matches. CDR1 and CDR2 (germline): LGHNA, YNFKEQ. The CDR3 region has the DNA TGTGCCAGCAGCCATCCCACCGGACAGGGGGATTCACCCCTCCACTTT. Amino acids: CASSHPTGQGDSPLHF.

In its sample, this clonotype was seen a few times. The V and J genes are TRBV5-1 and TRBJ2-1, with D perhaps TRBD2 (5 bases). Trimming took off 0 bases at V and 15 bases at J, with 16 bases between the two ends. The V gene's germline CDR1 is SGHRS and CDR2 YFSETQ. This CDR3 is 13 amino acids long. This CDR3 is CASSLEPSPILFF. As DNA, the CDR3 is TGCGCCAGCAGCTTGGAGCCTAGCCCGATTCTGTTCTTC.

This clonotype was counted a few times. The CDR3 bases are TGCAGTGCTCATCCGAGGGGCAGCCACACAGATACGCAGTATTTT. Its translation: CSAHPRGSHTDTQYF. The V gene is TRBV20-1, the J gene TRBJ2-3, with D perhaps TRBD1 or TRBD2 (5 bases each). The CDR3 totals 15 residues. Germline V gene data show CDR1 as DFQATT and CDR2 as SNEGSKA (reference sequence). Trimming removed 5 bases at V and 2 bases at J, with 17 bases between.

The CDR3 here is CASSLEGRYNSPLHF. The DNA for the CDR3 is TGTGCCAGCAGCTTAGAGGGACGGTATAATTCACCCCTCCACTTT. The chain is built from TRBV11-2 and TRBJ1-6; D might be TRBD1 (5 bases). The CDR3 has 15 amino acids. Germline V gene lookup returns CDR1 SGHAT and CDR2 FQNNGV. V lost 0 bases to trimming and J lost 4 bases, with 7 bases between them.

This clonotype was detected ten times or more. The chain couples TRBV24-1 to TRBJ1-5; 9 bases agree with TRBD1. Germline assignment: CDR1 KGHDR and CDR2 SFDVKD. With V trimmed by 4 bases and J by 1 base, 4 bases remained unmatched. This CDR3 has 16 residues. The CDR3 region is CATSDWTGESNQPQHF. The DNA of the CDR3 is TGTGCCACCAGTGACTGGACAGGGGAGAGCAATCAGCCCCAGCATTTT.

About this clonotype itself: One base away lies a much larger clone, so this may be a sequencing read error. The chain is built from TRBV28 and TRBJ1-2; D gene uncertain. The CDR3 covers 13 residues. Germline CDR1 reads MDHEN; CDR2 reads SYDVKM. The CDR3 sequence is CASGFVTNYGYTF. For the CDR3, the DNA is TGTGCCAGCGGTTTCGTGACTAACTATGGCTACACCTTC.